These 11 T cell receptor beta chains were sequenced from one sample in a study of long-term antiretroviral therapy in people with HIV. The assay, immunoSEQ v3.0, was run at survey level. The assay was immunoSEQ multiplex PCR, and TCRdb's table has in-frame clones only and misses some. The table has roughly 16,000 clones, roughly 94% seen once. The specimen comprised unsorted PBMCs, sampled nearly 6.5 years after starting antiretroviral therapy. All receptors come from a woman aged 45-65 years with HIV.

The chain is built from TRBV19 and TRBJ1-5; D is uncertain. This CDR3 is built from 14 residues. The germline V gene encodes CDR1 LNHDA and CDR2 SQIVND (reference sequence). V was trimmed by 1 base and J by 0 bases, leaving 4 bases between them. CDR3 in DNA: TGTGCCAGTAGTATAGGTTATAGCAATCAGCCCCAGCATTTT. Translated: CASSIGYSNQPQHF. The full variable domain, its missing parts supplied by reference TRBV19 and TRBJ1-5, is DGGITQSPKYLFRKEGQNVTLSCEQNLNHDAMYWYRQDPGQGLRLIYYSQIVNDFQKGDIAEGYSVSREKKESFPLTVTSAQKNPTAFYLCASSIGYSNQPQHFGDGTRLSIL.

This chain uses TRBV18 with TRBJ2-7; 9 nucleotides agree with TRBD1. The V and J ends lost 5 bases and 5 bases, in that order; junction bases with no gene match: 4. This CDR3 region has 13 residues. Germline V gene lookup returns CDR1 KGHSH and CDR2 LQKENI. In DNA form, the CDR3 reads TGTGCCAGCTCATGGGACAGGGCGGACGAGCAGTACTTC. Translation: CASSWDRADEQYF.

The V and J genes are TRBV4-2 and TRBJ2-2; D might be TRBD1 (5 bases). The CDR3 contains 17 residues. V was pared by 1 base and J by 1 base, with 13 bases between. The germline V gene encodes CDR1 LGHNA and CDR2 YNFKEQ. DNA of the CDR3: TGTGCCAGCAGCCAAGGGGCGGACATCCAGAACACCGGGGAGCTGTTTTTT. Residues: CASSQGADIQNTGELFF.

The genes are TRBV29-1 and TRBJ2-1; 14 positions match TRBD2. V lost 8 bases, J lost 8 bases, and 8 bases stayed unmatched. CDR1 SQVTM and CDR2 ANQGSEA come from the germline V gene. This CDR3 contains 14 residues. CDR3: CSSRGTSGSYEQFF. In nucleotides, the CDR3 is TGCAGCTCCCGGGGGACTAGCGGGAGCTATGAGCAGTTCTTC.

CDR3: CASSPTGGSSYEQYF. The CDR3 bases are TGTGCCAGCAGCCCTACAGGGGGGAGTTCCTACGAGCAGTACTTC. The J gene is TRBJ2-7, the V gene TRBV5-5, with TRBD1 matching 8 bases. The CDR3 is made up of 15 amino acids. CDR1 is SGHKS and CDR2 is YYEKEE in the germline V gene (reference sequence). Trimming at V came to 4 bases and at J to 1 base, leaving 7 bases not matched to a gene.

In this sample, this clone turned up once. J is TRBJ2-7 and V is TRBV19, with 9 bases lining up with TRBD1. The ends lost 1 base at V and 5 bases at J; junction bases unmatched: 6. Germline CDR1 reads LNHDA; CDR2 reads SQIVND (reference sequence). The CDR3 has 15 residues. CDR3 protein: CASSIGGTGSHEQYF. The CDR3 bases are TGTGCCAGTAGTATAGGGGGGACAGGGTCCCACGAGCAGTACTTC.

The V gene is TRBV5-1, the J gene TRBJ2-5, with D possibly being TRBD1 or TRBD2 (5 bases each). CDR3 length: 14 amino acids. Deletions cut 0 bases from V and 0 bases from J, with 6 bases between. CDR1 and CDR2 from the germline V gene are SGHRS and YFSETQ. This CDR3 reads CASSLGGDQETQYF. The CDR3 DNA reads TGCGCCAGCAGCTTGGGAGGGGACCAAGAGACCCAGTACTTC.

V gene TRBV7-8 combines with J gene TRBJ1-2; D gene ambiguous. The CDR3 has 13 amino acids. Germline V gene data show CDR1 as SGHVS and CDR2 as FQNEAQ. Trimming pared 5 bases from V and 4 bases from J, leaving 11 bases between. CDR3 sequence (DNA): TGTGCCAGCAGCAGCGGGCCGCTCTATGGCTACACCTTC. This gives the protein CASSSGPLYGYTF.

This clone was observed once. The chain joins TRBV6-5 to TRBJ2-3; 8 nucleotides match TRBD2. Germline CDR1 and CDR2: MNHEY and SVGAGI. Trimming at V came to 7 bases and at J to 1 base, leaving 1 base not matched to a gene. The CDR3 covers 13 residues. CDR3 in DNA: TGTGCCAGCAAGCGGGGGCGCACAGATACGCAGTATTTT. Protein: CASKRGRTDTQYF.

The chain carries TRBV7-9 and TRBJ2-4; D is unresolved. The germline V gene encodes CDR1 SEHNR and CDR2 FQNEAQ (reference sequence). The CDR3 has 15 amino acids. The V gene lost 5 bases and the J gene lost 7 bases, with 18 bases spanning the gap. CDR3 in amino acids: CASSPPVQPRNIQYF. CDR3 bases: TGTGCCAGCAGCCCTCCAGTCCAACCAAGGAACATTCAGTACTTC.

The sample holds one count of this clone. The gene calls are TRBV2 and TRBJ1-5; D perhaps matches TRBD1 (6 bases). From germline, CDR1 is SNHLY and CDR2 FYNNEI. Between the trimmed V and J ends, which lost 9 bases and 3 bases, there was a span of 15 bases. There are 14 residues in the CDR3. The CDR3 DNA sequence: TGTGCCAGAGGGGGGGGGAGGAACAATCAGCCCCAGCATTTT. Its translation is CARGGGRNNQPQHF. The full variable domain, completed using reference TRBV2 and TRBJ1-5, is EPEVTQTPSHQVTQMGQEVILRCVPISNHLYFYWYRQILGQKVEFLVSFYNNEISEKSEIFDDQFSVERPDGSNFTLKIRSTKLEDSAMYFCARGGGRNNQPQHFGDGTRLSIL.